Sequencing of this T cell receptor beta chain was carried out in a study of CD8 T cells in acute hepatitis C reinfection (dated by TCRdb to the early 2020s). In terms of the full investigation: Both during acute infection and after viral clearance, the study profiled the TCRbeta repertoire of CD8+ T cells that were specific for the HCV NS3-1073 epitope. Paired acute and follow-up samples were contributed by four spontaneous resolvers.

V is pared back by 6 bases and J by 3 bases, with 4 bases lying between the germline termini. The CDR3, cysteine through phenylalanine, is 10 amino acids long. The sequence is cut down to CDR3 DNA, 30 bases in frame from base 1. According to the germline V gene (reference sequence), CDR1 reads SGHNT and CDR2 reads YYREEE. Genomic DNA was extracted from the FACS-sorted cells, and the TCRbeta chains were sequenced by the commercial immunoSEQ service. The published analysis was carried out like this. ImmunoSEQ Analyzer software v3.0 and R v3.5.1 were used to analyze the repertoire data. Only productive rearrangements were analyzed, because any sequences with stop codons or out-of-frame rearrangements were filtered out. Simpson diversity, Shannon entropy, CDR3 length and nucleotide addition metrics were obtained from the sequencing provider. Clonotypes were grouped by frequency as dominant, sub-dominant, low or lowest abundance, and most analyses excluded clonotypes below 0.1%. A CDR3 amino acid clonotype was designated public if detected in at least two subjects at a cumulative frequency of at least 0.5%. TCRdb limited this immuneACCESS table to in-frame rearrangements with V and J called. A share of clones is missing; checked studies link under half to unresolved V genes, and the rest is unexplained. From that table come the V and J calls and clone size; the DNA was used to work out D and trimming. The table for this sample lists tens of thousands of clones; 80% to 90% of them were counted only once. The biggest ten clones account for about a tenth of the sample.

In regard to this clone: Its target antigen remains unknown. The input lacks base qualities; no much larger clone sits a single base away. The sample has other DNA sequences that encode this CDR3 too.

The time point label on this specimen signifies: naive CD8 control sorted from an acute-time-point sample. Enrolled in the Montreal Hepatitis C Cohort (HEPCO) in Canada, the donors were people who inject drugs, and these donors were followed every 3 months. Acute primary HCV infection was defined by a positive HCV RNA or antibody test following a negative test within the previous 24 weeks. Cells were surface stained with CD3, CD8 and CD45RO antibodies, and an aqua fixable dye was used to exclude dead cells. Among the cohort members were 8 or 9 spontaneous resolvers, with spontaneous resolution defined as HCV RNA clearance within 24 weeks. Once thawed from cryostorage, peripheral blood mononuclear cells underwent negative selection via the MACS CD8+ T cell Isolation Kit to obtain CD8+ T cells. Cells were sorted on a BD FACSAria II cell sorter. General findings and caveats noted by the study authors: NS3-1073 specific cells were too rare to sort in chronically infected subjects, so no follow-up repertoires exist for those subjects. All groups preferentially used the TRBV04 and TRBV06 gene families, and overrepresentation in the naive pool did not explain this preferential usage. CDR3 sequences shared with other epitopes were rarely observed, and exact matching may have been limited by differing sequencing approaches. Because bulk sequencing was performed on the TCRbeta chain only, alphabeta pairing of public clonotypes could not be determined. The NS3-1073 specific repertoires were highly diverse, and diversity did not differ significantly among acute resolver, follow-up resolver and acute chronic samples. Approximately 13 public clonotypes were identified irrespective of outcome, and one of the public clonotypes used V04-02/J02-02.

The sample taken for sequencing was naive CD8+ T cells from PBMCs. The cell subset or site tag for this specimen amounts to: sorted total naive CD45RO-negative CD8+ T cells. This TCR was sampled from a woman younger than 35 who spontaneously cleared hepatitis C infection. The chain was built from TRBV5-4 and TRBJ2-7; the D gene cannot be resolved reliably. The CDR3 protein is CASKSYEQYF. The bases are TGTGCCAGCAAAAGCTACGAGCAGTACTTC.